Presented here are 9 T cell receptor beta chains from one specimen sequenced in a study of blood T cells in healthy people across ages. It was with a sample-barcoded 5' primer and a J-beta primer mix that a second PCR of about 6 to 12 cycles was run. In TCRdb, the 5' RACE reads were re-called with MiXCR into one record per CDR3 protein. The sample has just over 800,000 distinct CDR3 sequences; 60% to 80% are singletons. Specimen: blood. The receptors were sampled from a man under 40 in good health.

The genes are TRBV12-3 or TRBV12-4 and TRBJ2-1; D call uncertain. Trimming removed 3 bases at V and 14 bases at J, with 14 bases between. The CDR3 is 12 amino acids. The CDR3 coding sequence is TGTGCCAGCAGTTTGATTATGAGTCCCGAGTTCTTC. As protein: CASSLIMSPEFF.

This clonotype was observed a few times. The rearrangement joins TRBV29-1 to TRBJ2-5, with D possibly being TRBD1 (5 bases). The CDR3 is 15 residues long. V was pared by 0 bases and J by 3 bases, with 14 bases between. The germline gives CDR1 SQVTM, CDR2 ANQGSEA. The CDR3 DNA sequence: TGCAGCGTTGAAGAGAATTGGGCAGGGAAAGAGACCCAGTACTTC. Its protein product is CSVEENWAGKETQYF.

This chain links TRBV3-1 with TRBJ2-1; TRBD1 matches at 9 bases. The J segment lost 15 bases and the V segment lost 6 bases, leaving 6 bases of the junction unmatched. The CDR3 has 11 amino acids. Germline CDR1 LGHDT, CDR2 YNNKEL (reference sequence). The CDR3 is CASSSGTGWFF. The CDR3 region has the DNA TGTGCCAGCAGTTCCGGGACAGGGTGGTTCTTC.

This clonotype was picked up a small number of times. V is TRBV10-3 and J is TRBJ2-3, with D maybe TRBD2 (6 bases). The germline V gene has CDR1 ENHRY and CDR2 SYGVKD. V was clipped by 3 bases and J by 5 bases, with 15 bases between them. CDR3 size: 15 residues. DNA for the CDR3: TGTGCCATCAGTGACCTAGGAGGGGCGGAAGATACGCAGTATTTT. Translated, it gives CAISDLGGAEDTQYF.

The chain is built from TRBV6-5 and TRBJ2-5, with 10 bases fitting TRBD1. The J call is in doubt because the DNA end fits TRBJ2-7 better. The CDR3 length is 15 residues. Germline V lookup: CDR1 MNHEY, CDR2 SVGAGI. CDR3 sequence reads: CASRGPGQGRYEQYF. The CDR3 DNA sequence: TGTGCCAGCAGGGGTCCGGGACAGGGGCGTTACGAGCAGTACTTC.

The chain recombines TRBV6-2 or TRBV6-3 with TRBJ2-7, with 7 bases aligning to TRBD2. Germline CDR1 is MNHEY and CDR2 is SVGEGT. The CDR3 spans 13 residues. J lost 5 bases, V lost 11 bases, and 12 bases had no gene match. CDR3 in amino acids: CAAKSGDRDEQYF. The CDR3 bases are TGTGCCGCTAAAAGCGGGGACCGCGACGAGCAGTACTTC.

The V and J genes are TRBV29-1 and TRBJ2-4; no clear D. This CDR3 contains 15 residues. The V gene lost 4 bases and the J gene lost 0 bases, with 13 bases spanning the gap. Germline-derived CDR1 and CDR2 are SQVTM and ANQGSEA. Written as DNA, the CDR3 is TGCAGCGTTGTTGGTGGGCCTGTAGCCAAAAACATTCAGTACTTC. As protein: CSVVGGPVAKNIQYF.

The chain couples TRBV4-2 to TRBJ1-1, with 9 bases that match TRBD1. J lost 6 bases, V lost 0 bases, and 11 bases had no gene match. The CDR3 consists of 17 residues. CDR1 is LGHNA and CDR2 is YNFKEQ in the germline V gene. The CDR3 DNA reads as TGTGCCAGCAGCCAAGATCCCCAGGACAGGGGAGTCGCTGAAGCTTTCTTT. It is translated as CASSQDPQDRGVAEAFF.

In its sample, this clonotype was seen once. The rearrangement joins TRBV4-2 to TRBJ2-7; TRBD2 might be the D (5 bases). The CDR3 length is 16 residues. Deletions cut 0 bases from V and 2 bases from J, with 14 bases between. Germline V lookup: CDR1 LGHNA, CDR2 YNFKEQ. DNA for the CDR3: TGTGCCAGCAGCCAAGAGGTCCCGGGGAGAGCCTACGAGCAGTACTTC. It encodes CASSQEVPGRAYEQYF.